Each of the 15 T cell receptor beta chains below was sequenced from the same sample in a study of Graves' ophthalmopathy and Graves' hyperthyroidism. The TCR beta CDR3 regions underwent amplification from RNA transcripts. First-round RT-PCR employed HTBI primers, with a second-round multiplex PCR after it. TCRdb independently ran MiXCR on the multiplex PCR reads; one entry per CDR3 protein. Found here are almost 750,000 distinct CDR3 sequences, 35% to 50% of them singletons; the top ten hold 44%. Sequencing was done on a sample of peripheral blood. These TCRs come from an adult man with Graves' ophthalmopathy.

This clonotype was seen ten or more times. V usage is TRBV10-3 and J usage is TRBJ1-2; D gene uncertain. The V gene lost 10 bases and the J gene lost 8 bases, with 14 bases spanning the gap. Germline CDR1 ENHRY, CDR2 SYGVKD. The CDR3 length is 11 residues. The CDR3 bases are TGTGCCAGCAGCTTTGCCGGCGGCTACACCTTC. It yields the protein CASSFAGGYTF.

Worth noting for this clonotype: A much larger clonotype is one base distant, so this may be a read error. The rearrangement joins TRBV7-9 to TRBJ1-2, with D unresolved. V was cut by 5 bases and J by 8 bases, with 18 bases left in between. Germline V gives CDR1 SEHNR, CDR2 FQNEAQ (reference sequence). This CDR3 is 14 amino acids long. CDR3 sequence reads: CASSEQSWQLGYTF. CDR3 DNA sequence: TGTGCCAGCAGCGAGCAAAGTTGGCAGCTCGGCTACACCTTC.

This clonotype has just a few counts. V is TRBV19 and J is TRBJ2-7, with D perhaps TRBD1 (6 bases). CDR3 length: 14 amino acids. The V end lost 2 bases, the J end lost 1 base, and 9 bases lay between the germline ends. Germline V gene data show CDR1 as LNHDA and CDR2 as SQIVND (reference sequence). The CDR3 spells CASSIKQGSYEQYF. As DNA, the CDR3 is TGTGCCAGTAGTATAAAACAGGGATCCTACGAGCAGTACTTC.

The CDR3 bases are TGTGCCAGCAGTTTAGCCCCCGACAGGGTCGGGGACTACGAGCAGTACTTC. It is translated as CASSLAPDRVGDYEQYF. V usage is TRBV25-1 and J usage is TRBJ2-7, with 7 bases lining up with TRBD1. This CDR3 contains 17 residues. Germline values: CDR1 MGHDK, CDR2 SYGVNS. V lost 5 bases to trimming and J lost 3 bases; unmatched junction nucleotides: 16.

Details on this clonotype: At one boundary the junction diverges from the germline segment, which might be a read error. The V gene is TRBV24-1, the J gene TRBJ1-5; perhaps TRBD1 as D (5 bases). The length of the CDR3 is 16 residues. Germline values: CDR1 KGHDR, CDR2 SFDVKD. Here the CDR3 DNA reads TGTGCCAGCAGTTTGGGACTAGCGGTTGGCAATCAGCCCCAGCATTTT. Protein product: CASSLGLAVGNQPQHF.

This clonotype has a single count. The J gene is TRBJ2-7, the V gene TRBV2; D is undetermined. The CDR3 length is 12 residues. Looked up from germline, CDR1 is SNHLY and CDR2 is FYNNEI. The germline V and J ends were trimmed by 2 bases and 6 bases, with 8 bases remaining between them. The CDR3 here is CASSEWALEQYF. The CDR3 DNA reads TGTGCCAGCAGTGAATGGGCTCTCGAGCAGTACTTC.

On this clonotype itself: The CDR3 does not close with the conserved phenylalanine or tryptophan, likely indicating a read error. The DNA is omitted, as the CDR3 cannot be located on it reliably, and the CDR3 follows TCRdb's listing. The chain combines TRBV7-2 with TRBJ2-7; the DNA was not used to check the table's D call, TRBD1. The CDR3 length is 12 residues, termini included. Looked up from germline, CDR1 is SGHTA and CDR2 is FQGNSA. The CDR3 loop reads CASSWGGTGMNT.

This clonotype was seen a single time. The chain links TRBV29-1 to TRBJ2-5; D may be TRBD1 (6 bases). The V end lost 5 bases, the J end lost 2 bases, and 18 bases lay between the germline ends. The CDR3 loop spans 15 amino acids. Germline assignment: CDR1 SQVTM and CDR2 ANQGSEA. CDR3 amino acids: CSVTPSTGPQETQYF. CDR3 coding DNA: TGCAGCGTTACGCCTTCGACAGGCCCACAAGAGACCCAGTACTTC.

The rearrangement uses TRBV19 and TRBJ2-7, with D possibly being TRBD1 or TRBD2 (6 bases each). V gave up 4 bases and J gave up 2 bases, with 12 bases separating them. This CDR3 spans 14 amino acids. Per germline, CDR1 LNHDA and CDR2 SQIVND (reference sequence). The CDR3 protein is CASSRSRGAYEQYF. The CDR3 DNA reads TGTGCCAGTAGTAGAAGTAGGGGGGCCTACGAGCAGTACTTC.

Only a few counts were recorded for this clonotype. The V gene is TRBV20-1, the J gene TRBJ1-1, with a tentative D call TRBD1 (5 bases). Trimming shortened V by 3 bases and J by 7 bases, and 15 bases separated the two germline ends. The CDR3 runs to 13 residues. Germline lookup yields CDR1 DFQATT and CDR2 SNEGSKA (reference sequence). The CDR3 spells CSASPRAGLEAFF. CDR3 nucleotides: TGCAGTGCTAGTCCACGGGCGGGGCTTGAAGCTTTCTTT.

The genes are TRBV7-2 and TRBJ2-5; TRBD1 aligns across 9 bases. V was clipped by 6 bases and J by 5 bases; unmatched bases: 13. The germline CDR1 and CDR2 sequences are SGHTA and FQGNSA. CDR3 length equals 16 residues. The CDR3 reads CASSSGQGFGVETQYF. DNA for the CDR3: TGTGCCAGCAGTTCAGGACAGGGGTTCGGGGTGGAGACCCAGTACTTC.

CDR3 nucleotides: TGCAGTGCTAGTCAAACAGGGGAGGTCTATGGCTACACCTTC. Translating gives CSASQTGEVYGYTF. V gene TRBV20-1 combines with J gene TRBJ1-2; 7 bases are shared with TRBD1. V lost 3 bases, J lost 4 bases, and 8 bases stayed unmatched. The CDR3 sequence is 14 residues long. Germline-derived CDR1 and CDR2 are DFQATT and SNEGSKA (reference sequence).

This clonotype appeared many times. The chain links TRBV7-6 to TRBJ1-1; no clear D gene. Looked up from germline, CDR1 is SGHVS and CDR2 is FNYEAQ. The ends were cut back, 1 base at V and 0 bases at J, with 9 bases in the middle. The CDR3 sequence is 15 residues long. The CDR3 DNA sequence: TGTGCCAGCAGCTTAGGGGATTGGGTGAACACTGAAGCTTTCTTT. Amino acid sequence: CASSLGDWVNTEAFF.

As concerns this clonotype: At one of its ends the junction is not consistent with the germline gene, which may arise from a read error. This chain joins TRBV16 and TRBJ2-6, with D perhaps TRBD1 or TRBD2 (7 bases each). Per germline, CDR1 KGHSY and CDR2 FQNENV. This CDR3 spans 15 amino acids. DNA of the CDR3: TGTGCCAGCAGCCAAGGGAGGGGACAGCTGAACACTGAAGCTTTC. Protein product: CASSQGRGQLNTEAF.

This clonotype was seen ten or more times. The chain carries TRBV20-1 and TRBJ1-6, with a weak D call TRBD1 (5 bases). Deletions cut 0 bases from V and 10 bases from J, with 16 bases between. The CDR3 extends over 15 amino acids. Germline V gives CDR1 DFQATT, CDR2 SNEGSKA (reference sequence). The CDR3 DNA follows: TGCAGTGCTAGAGATCGACGGGGCCTAGACTCACCCCTCCACTTT. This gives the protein CSARDRRGLDSPLHF.